The 19 T cell receptor beta chains given below trace back to one sample, sequenced in a study of blood T cell repertoires in COVID-19. This table comes from immunoSEQ multiplex PCR, and its TCRdb copy is limited to in-frame clones, with some not included. The data hold around 98,000 clones, with roughly 82% observed a single time. The sample was peripheral blood. The receptors were sampled from a man in his sixties or seventies with active or convalescent COVID-19.

The genes are TRBV25-1 and TRBJ1-2; 7 nucleotides match TRBD1. The CDR3 is 17 residues long. J gave up 8 bases and V 2 bases, and 17 bases lay outside the gene matches. The germline V gene has CDR1 MGHDK and CDR2 SYGVNS. The CDR3 is CASSEGVLGGGKRGYTF. The CDR3 DNA sequence: TGTGCCAGCAGTGAAGGGGTGCTCGGAGGGGGCAAGCGAGGCTACACCTTC.

V usage is TRBV6-5 and J usage is TRBJ2-3, with a possible D match to TRBD2 (6 bases). CDR3 length: 14 amino acids. Germline assignment: CDR1 MNHEY and CDR2 SVGAGI. V was trimmed by 2 bases and J by 0 bases, leaving 6 bases between them. The CDR3 region is CASSYRESTDTQYF. DNA of the CDR3: TGTGCCAGCAGTTACCGGGAGAGCACAGATACGCAGTATTTT.

The V gene is TRBV5-1, the J gene TRBJ2-5, with 14 bases that match TRBD2. V lost 5 bases and J lost 1; bases outside the gene matches: 1. This CDR3 region has 15 residues. Germline values: CDR1 SGHRS, CDR2 YFSETQ. The CDR3 sequence: CASRGTSGGQETQYF. In DNA form, the CDR3 reads TGCGCCAGCAGGGGGACTAGCGGGGGCCAAGAGACCCAGTACTTC.

This rearrangement joins TRBV6-5 to TRBJ1-5; TRBD1 aligns across 8 bases. Looked up from germline, CDR1 is MNHEY and CDR2 is SVGAGI. The CDR3 sequence is 15 residues long. Trimming at V came to 5 bases and at J to 4 bases, leaving 7 bases not matched to a gene. The CDR3 DNA is TGTGCCAGCAGTCGGACAGGGTTCCCTAATCAGCCCCAGCATTTT. Encoded protein: CASSRTGFPNQPQHF.

The rearrangement links TRBV5-1 to TRBJ1-1; TRBD1 matches at 7 bases. The CDR3 is 13 residues long. V lost 4 bases and J lost 6; bases outside the gene matches: 6. Per the germline V gene, CDR1 is SGHRS and CDR2 is YFSETQ. This chain's CDR3 is CASSSGQVPEAFF. DNA of the CDR3: TGCGCCAGCAGCAGTGGACAGGTCCCTGAAGCTTTCTTT.

The chain combines TRBV2 with TRBJ1-6; D is ambiguous. The V end was cut by 6 bases, the J end by 8 bases, with 8 bases between. This CDR3 has 12 residues. Germline V gene lookup returns CDR1 SNHLY and CDR2 FYNNEI. The CDR3 region is CASRGRDSPLHF. The CDR3 nucleotides read TGTGCCAGCAGGGGGAGGGATTCACCCCTCCACTTT.

The chain links TRBV12-2 to TRBJ2-7; the D segment call TRBD1 is taken from the table without a DNA check. TRBV12-2 is flagged as a pseudogene. The CDR3 is 16 amino acids. The CDR3 loop is CASRPRTQWTSYEQYF. The CDR3 DNA reads as TGTGCAAGTCGCCCTCGCACCCAGTGGACATCTTACGAGCAGTACTTC.

The gene calls are TRBV5-6 and TRBJ2-2; D might be TRBD2 (6 bases). With 4 bases removed from V and 5 bases from J, the gap between germline ends came to 18 bases. The CDR3 runs 16 residues. Germline V gene data show CDR1 as SGHDT and CDR2 as YYEEEE. CDR3 protein: CASSHGSGQWTGELFF. The DNA for the CDR3 is TGTGCCAGCAGCCACGGGAGCGGACAATGGACCGGGGAGCTGTTTTTT. The whole variable domain, remainder taken from reference TRBV5-6 and TRBJ2-2, is DAGVTQSPTHLIKTRGQQVTLRCSPKSGHDTVSWYQQALGQGPQFIFQYYEEEERQRGNFPDRFSGHQFPNYSSELNVNALLLGDSALYLCASSHGSGQWTGELFFGEGSRLTVL.

The chain uses TRBV7-2 and TRBJ2-6; TRBD1 agrees at 9 bases. This CDR3 has 17 amino acids. The germline CDR1 and CDR2 sequences are SGHTA and FQGNSA. The V gene end was trimmed by 5 bases and the J gene end by 0 bases; junction bases not matched to a gene: 5. The CDR3 is CASSRTGESSGANVLTF. In nucleotides, the CDR3 is TGTGCCAGCAGCCGGACAGGGGAGAGCTCTGGGGCCAACGTCCTGACTTTC. Based on the CDR3 plus reference TRBV7-2 and TRBJ2-6, the full variable domain is GAGVSQSPSNKVTEKGKDVELRCDPISGHTALYWYRQSLGQGLEFLIYFQGNSAPDKSGLPSDRFSAERTGGSVSTLTIQRTQQEDSAVYLCASSRTGESSGANVLTFGAGSRLTVL.

The chain links TRBV18 to TRBJ1-1, with a possible D match to TRBD1 (6 bases). The CDR3 length is 14 residues. The germline CDR1 and CDR2 sequences are KGHSH and LQKENI. The germline V and J ends were trimmed by 2 bases and 3 bases, with 10 bases remaining between them. CDR3 in DNA: TGTGCCAGCTCACCAAGTCAGGGGCACACTGAAGCTTTCTTT. Protein product: CASSPSQGHTEAFF.

The chain links TRBV9 to TRBJ2-5; a weak D match, TRBD2 (6 bases). Trimming shortened V by 4 bases and J by 2 bases, and 9 bases separated the two germline ends. This CDR3 contains 13 residues. CDR1 SGDLS and CDR2 YYNGEE come from the germline V gene. The CDR3 here is CASSLSGQETQYF. The CDR3 DNA follows: TGTGCCAGCAGCCTTAGCGGACAAGAGACCCAGTACTTC. The whole variable domain, remainder taken from reference TRBV9 and TRBJ2-5, is DSGVTQTPKHLITATGQRVTLRCSPRSGDLSVYWYQQSLDQGLQFLIQYYNGEERAKGNILERFSAQQFPDLHSELNLSSLELGDSALYFCASSLSGQETQYFGPGTRLLVL.

This chain connects TRBV3-1 (or the pseudogene TRBV3-2) to TRBJ2-3; 11 bases align to TRBD2. The CDR3 runs to 15 residues. Germline V CDR1 and CDR2: LGHDT, YNNKEL (reference sequence). With 8 bases clipped from V and 2 bases from J, the junction kept 6 bases outside the gene matches. CDR3 nucleotide sequence: TGTGCCAGCGTCTCTAGCGGGGGGATCACAGATACGCAGTATTTT. Its translation: CASVSSGGITDTQYF.

V and J are TRBV27 and TRBJ2-5, with D maybe TRBD1 (6 bases). Trimming pared 5 bases from V and 5 bases from J, leaving 18 bases between. The CDR3 is 15 residues long. Germline lookup yields CDR1 MNHEY and CDR2 SMNVEV (reference sequence). CDR3 amino acids: CASSPNQGLWETQYF. The CDR3 DNA reads TGTGCCAGCAGTCCCAACCAGGGGCTGTGGGAGACCCAGTACTTC.

The chain joins TRBV30 to TRBJ2-7; the D is unclear. CDR3 length: 11 residues. Per the germline V gene, CDR1 is GTSNPN and CDR2 is SVGIG (reference sequence). V was pared by 2 bases and J by 4 bases, with 6 bases between. CDR3 amino acids: CAWSLRYEQYF. In DNA form, the CDR3 reads TGTGCCTGGAGTCTCAGGTACGAGCAGTACTTC.

CDR3 sequence: CAWSVHQVSPGETQYF. CDR3 coding DNA: TGTGCCTGGAGTGTACACCAAGTGTCTCCGGGGGAGACCCAGTACTTC. The V gene is TRBV30, the J gene TRBJ2-5, with D possibly being TRBD2 (5 bases). Germline CDR1 is GTSNPN and CDR2 is SVGIG (reference sequence). V lost 0 bases and J 5 bases, leaving 19 bases between the germline ends. The CDR3 totals 16 residues.

The V and J genes are TRBV27 and TRBJ1-2, with D possibly TRBD1 on 6 matching bases. Per the germline V gene, CDR1 is MNHEY and CDR2 is SMNVEV (reference sequence). V lost 1 base to trimming and J lost 7 bases, with 16 bases between them. The CDR3 loop spans 15 amino acids. CDR3 protein: CASSLFSRGTSGYTF. CDR3 nucleotide sequence: TGTGCCAGCAGTTTATTCTCCAGGGGTACTAGTGGCTACACCTTC.

This clone was recorded once. The V call is TRBV10-3, the J call TRBJ2-5, with 13 nucleotides matching TRBD2. The CDR3 has 16 amino acids. V lost 3 bases and J lost 3; bases outside the gene matches: 4. Germline V gives CDR1 ENHRY, CDR2 SYGVKD. CDR3 sequence (DNA): TGTGCCATCAGTGACCCAGGACTAGCGGGGGAAGAGACCCAGTACTTC. It codes for CAISDPGLAGEETQYF.

The chain employs TRBV6-5 and TRBJ2-5, with D possibly being TRBD1 (6 bases). The germline gives CDR1 MNHEY, CDR2 SVGAGI. The V end was cut by 7 bases, the J end by 1 base, with 13 bases between. This CDR3 has 14 amino acids. CDR3 residues: CASTSGQFQETQYF. CDR3 DNA sequence: TGTGCCAGCACCTCCGGACAGTTCCAAGAGACCCAGTACTTC.

The chain is built from TRBV2 and TRBJ1-1, with 7 bases lining up with TRBD1. Germline values: CDR1 SNHLY, CDR2 FYNNEI. The CDR3 has 15 residues. After removal of 3 bases from V and 0 bases from J, the junction contained 4 bases not matched to a gene. The DNA of the CDR3 is TGTGCCAGCAGTGAGCCGGGACAGCTGAACACTGAAGCTTTCTTT. Encoded protein: CASSEPGQLNTEAFF. The full variable domain, in which reference TRBV2 and TRBJ1-1 provide the parts outside the CDR3, is EPEVTQTPSHQVTQMGQEVILRCVPISNHLYFYWYRQILGQKVEFLVSFYNNEISEKSEIFDDQFSVERPDGSNFTLKIRSTKLEDSAMYFCASSEPGQLNTEAFFGQGTRLTVV.